This T cell receptor (beta chain) was profiled in a study of human T cells and chemical hapten exposure. Germline lookup yields CDR1 PRHDT and CDR2 FYEKMQ (reference sequence). The CDR3 length is 16 residues. V was clipped by 3 bases and J by 3 bases; unmatched bases: 10. From the RACE reads, TCRdb called clonotypes with MiXCR, one entry per CDR3 protein. Of approximately 350,000 distinct CDR3 sequences listed, around 7% were seen once; the top ten hold roughly 7.9%. The sample's time point: patch test 1, 2 weeks after DPC sensitization. The treatment here: therapeutic diphenylcyclopropenone sensitization with weekly scalp DPC.

The clonotype originates from a young woman with alopecia areata. Some clones in this sample may be carry-over from other donors' samples. The source material was whole blood, sampled in connection with sensitization to the hapten diphenylcyclopropenone (DPC). The V call is TRBV13, the J call TRBJ1-2, with 7 bases matching TRBD1. The CDR3 DNA sequence: TGTGCCAGCAGCTTCGAGGCGTCAGGGGGGGACTATGGCTACACCTTC. Its protein is CASSFEASGGDYGYTF.